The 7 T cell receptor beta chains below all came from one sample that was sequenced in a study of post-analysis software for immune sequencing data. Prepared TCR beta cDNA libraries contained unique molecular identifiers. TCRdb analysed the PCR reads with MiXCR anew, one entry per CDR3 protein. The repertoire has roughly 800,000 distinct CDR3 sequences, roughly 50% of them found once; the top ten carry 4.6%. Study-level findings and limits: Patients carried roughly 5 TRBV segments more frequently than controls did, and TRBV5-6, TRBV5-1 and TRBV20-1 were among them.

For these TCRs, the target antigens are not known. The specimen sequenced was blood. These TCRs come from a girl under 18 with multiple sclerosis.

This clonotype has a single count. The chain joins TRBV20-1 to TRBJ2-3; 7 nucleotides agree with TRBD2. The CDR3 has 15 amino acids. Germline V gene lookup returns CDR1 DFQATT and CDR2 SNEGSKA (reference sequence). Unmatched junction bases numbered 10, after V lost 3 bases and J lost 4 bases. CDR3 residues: CSARPRRGVPDTQYF. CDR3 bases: TGCAGTGCTAGGCCTCGCCGGGGGGTCCCAGATACGCAGTATTTT.

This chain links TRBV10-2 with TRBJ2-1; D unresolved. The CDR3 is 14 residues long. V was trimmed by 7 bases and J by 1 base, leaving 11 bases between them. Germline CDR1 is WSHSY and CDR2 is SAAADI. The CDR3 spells CASTNRASYNEQFF. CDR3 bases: TGCGCCAGCACCAACCGAGCGTCCTACAATGAGCAGTTCTTC.

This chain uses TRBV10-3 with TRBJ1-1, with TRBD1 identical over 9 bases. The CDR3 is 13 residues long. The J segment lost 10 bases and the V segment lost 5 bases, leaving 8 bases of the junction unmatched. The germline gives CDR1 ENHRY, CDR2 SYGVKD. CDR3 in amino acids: CAISPTGGGVAFF. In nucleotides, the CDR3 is TGTGCCATCAGTCCGACAGGGGGTGGGGTAGCTTTCTTT.

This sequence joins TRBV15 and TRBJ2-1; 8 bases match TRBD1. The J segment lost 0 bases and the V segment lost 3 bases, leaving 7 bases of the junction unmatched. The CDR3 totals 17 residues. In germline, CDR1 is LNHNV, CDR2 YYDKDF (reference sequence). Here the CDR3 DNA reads TGTGCCACCAGCAGGGATCGTGGGACAGGCTCCTACAATGAGCAGTTCTTC. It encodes CATSRDRGTGSYNEQFF.

The CDR3 is CSAIRGGQETQYF. CDR3 DNA: TGCAGCGCCATTCGTGGGGGTCAAGAGACCCAGTACTTC. The chain couples TRBV29-1 to TRBJ2-5; D is perhaps TRBD1 or TRBD2 (5 bases each). V shed 7 bases and J shed 2 bases, with 14 bases lying between them. CDR3 size: 13 residues. Germline loops: CDR1 SQVTM, CDR2 ANQGSEA. Full variable domain (outside the CDR3, taken from reference TRBV29-1 and TRBJ2-5): SAVISQKPSRDICQRGTSLTIQCQVDSQVTMMFWYRQQPGQSLTLIATANQGSEATYESGFVIDKFPISRPNLTFSTLTVSNMSPEDSSIYLCSAIRGGQETQYFGPGTRLLVL.

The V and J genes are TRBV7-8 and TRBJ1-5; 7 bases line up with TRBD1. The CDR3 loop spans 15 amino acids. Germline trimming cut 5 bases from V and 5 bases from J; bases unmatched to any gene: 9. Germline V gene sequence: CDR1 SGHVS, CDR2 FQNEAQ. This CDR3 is CASSVRGGPYQPQHF. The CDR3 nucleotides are TGTGCCAGCAGCGTCAGGGGGGGCCCTTATCAGCCCCAGCATTTT.

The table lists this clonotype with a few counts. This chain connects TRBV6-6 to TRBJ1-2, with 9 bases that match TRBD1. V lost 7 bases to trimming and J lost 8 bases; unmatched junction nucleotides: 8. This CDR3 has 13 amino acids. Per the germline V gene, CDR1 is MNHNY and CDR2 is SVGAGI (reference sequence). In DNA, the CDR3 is TGTGCCAGCAATTGGGACAGGGTAGGAGGCTACACCTTC. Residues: CASNWDRVGGYTF.